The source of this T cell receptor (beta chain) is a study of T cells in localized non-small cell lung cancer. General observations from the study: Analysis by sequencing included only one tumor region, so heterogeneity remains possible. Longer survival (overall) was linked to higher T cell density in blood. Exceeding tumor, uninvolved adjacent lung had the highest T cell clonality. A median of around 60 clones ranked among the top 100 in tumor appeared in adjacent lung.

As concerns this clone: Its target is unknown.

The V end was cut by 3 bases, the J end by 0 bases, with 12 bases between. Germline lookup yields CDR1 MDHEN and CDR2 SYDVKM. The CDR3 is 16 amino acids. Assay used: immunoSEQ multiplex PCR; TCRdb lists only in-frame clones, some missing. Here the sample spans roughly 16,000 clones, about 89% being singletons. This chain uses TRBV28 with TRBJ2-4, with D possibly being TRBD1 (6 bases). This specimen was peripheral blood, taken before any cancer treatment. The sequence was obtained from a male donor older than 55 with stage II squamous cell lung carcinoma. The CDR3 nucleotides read TGTGCCAGCAGTTTCCCCCCGACAGGAGCCAAAAACATTCAGTACTTC. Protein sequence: CASSFPPTGAKNIQYF. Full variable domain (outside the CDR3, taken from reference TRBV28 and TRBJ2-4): DVKVTQSSRYLVKRTGEKVFLECVQDMDHENMFWYRQDPGLGLRLIYFSYDVKMKEKGDIPEGYSVSREKKERFSLILESASTNQTSMYLCASSFPPTGAKNIQYFGAGTRLSVL.